This T cell receptor (beta chain) was identified during a study of shared clonotypes between healthy human individuals (dated by TCRdb to the early 2020s). Background on the whole study: The cohort comprised a couple of women and a few men aged 18 to 49 years. To increase sequencing depth and limit assay-specific biases, TCR repertoire library preparation and sequencing were carried out by different laboratories using diverse techniques. Blood TCR repertoires of about five healthy adults were deeply sequenced to estimate repertoire size and the extent of clonotype sharing between individuals. Between about 0.94 and 8.9 billion PBMCs per donor were obtained by leukapheresis. For each donor, CD4 naive and CD4 memory were each run on three plates, CD8 naive on two plates, and CD8 memory on one plate. Results the study describes overall, beyond this receptor: Sampling was restricted to blood, and TCR repertoires in tissue are likely to differ from TCR repertoires in blood. Pairwise subsampling indicated that sequencing depth was expected to affect the degree of clonotype sharing among donors. Sharing across a few donors was observed for 5% to 6.5% of naive CD4, over 3% of naive CD8, over 2% of memory CD4, and around 0.4% of memory CD8 clonotypes. Compared with non-shared clonotypes, clonotypes shared by all four sorted-subset donors had higher generation probabilities. Estimated clonotype richness was generally larger for naive than for memory subsets. Because the study included only a small number of donors, the genetic and exposure-history diversity represented was limited. Even with the large sequencing depth, rarefaction of the sorted-subset datasets indicated that sequencing was incomplete.

The CDR3 has 13 amino acids, counting the end cysteine and phenylalanine. Only the CDR3 region is kept as DNA, spanning 39 bases read in frame from base 1. Based on the germline V gene (reference sequence), the CDR1 and CDR2 sequences are SEHNR and FQNEAQ. V is clipped by 2 bases and J by 7 bases, and the sequence between their germline boundaries is 8 bases long. As regards this clone: Its specific antigen is unknown. The record has no base qualities; no much larger clone is one base away.

TCR CDR3 regions were amplified from genomic DNA by multiplex PCR using the deep immunoSEQ assay. Extracted genomic DNA from each cell subset was distributed evenly across all wells of several immunoSEQ 96-well plates, and each plate was treated as a replicate. Each replicate PCR for sorted subsets received roughly 0.2 ug genomic DNA, equal to roughly 30,000 T cell genomes. The purified libraries were quantified using a Qubit 3.0 fluorometer, sized with a Bioanalyzer 2100, and then quantified again using the KAPA Library Quantification kit. Every immunoSEQ 96-well plate was sequenced on a separate single-read 150-cycle Illumina NextSeq 550 flow cell. On the study's bioinformatics: Because the immunoSEQ output included only junctional sequences and no quality scores, the filtering could not be the same as the filtering used for full-length reads. To assign V/J genes and CDR3, sequences were annotated against IMGT germline references using PyIR, a Python wrapper for IgBLAST v1.9. Any read was removed if the V/J assignment was weak (E-value above 1e-6), the CDR3 was missing, or the read contained stop codons, out-of-frame junctions, or ambiguous translated residues. A V3J clonotype was defined by an identical inferred V gene, J gene, and CDR3 amino acid sequence. Percentage overlap between repertoires was calculated by dividing the number of shared unique clonotypes by the size of the smaller repertoire. Repertoire richness was assessed with RTK rarefaction, the Chao1 estimator, and Recon v2.1 estimates of unobserved clonotypes. OLGA was used to compute generation probabilities for all TCRbeta clonotypes that the gDNA method yielded from a handful of donors. Here the immuneACCESS table is served through TCRdb, limited to in-frame sequences with V and J called. Missing clones are a known gap in these copies; in checked studies unresolved V genes cover under half, and the rest lacks a known reason. That table gives V, J and clone size, and the DNA gave D and trimming. The sample has over 2 million clones on record, 85% to 95% of them singletons. The ten largest clones represent 0.13% of the sample.

Donors were healthy HIV-negative adults with no recently reported acute infections or vaccinations. Every donor was a Caucasian adult living in Nashville, Tennessee, USA. CD4+ T cells were enriched by magnetic negative selection; naive cells were then positively selected on CD45RA, and the negative fraction formed the memory subset. Blood was collected by leukapheresis, and PBMCs were isolated by Ficoll-Histopaque density gradient centrifugation and then cryopreserved in liquid nitrogen vapor phase. Analytical flow cytometry was used to check the purity and quantity of every magnetically sorted T cell population. Genomic DNA was isolated from each sorted fraction and quantified by UV absorbance on a Nanodrop 2000c.

Material: naive CD4+ T cells sorted from blood. What this sample's cell subset or site label stands for: CD45RA+ positively selected. This receptor was obtained from a man younger than 35 in good health. The sequence joins TRBV7-9 to TRBJ1-4; a confident D gene designation cannot be given. The CDR3: CASSLFNGEKLFF. The DNA sequence is given as TGTGCCAGCAGCTTATTTAATGGTGAAAAACTGTTTTTT. Where the CDR3 stops, the reference TRBV7-9 and TRBJ1-4 genes take over; the full variable domain is DTGVSQNPRHKITKRGQNVTFRCDPISEHNRLYWYRQTLGQGPEFLTYFQNEAQLEKSRLLSDRFSAERPKGSFSTLEIQRTEQGDSAMYLCASSLFNGEKLFFGSGTQLSVL.